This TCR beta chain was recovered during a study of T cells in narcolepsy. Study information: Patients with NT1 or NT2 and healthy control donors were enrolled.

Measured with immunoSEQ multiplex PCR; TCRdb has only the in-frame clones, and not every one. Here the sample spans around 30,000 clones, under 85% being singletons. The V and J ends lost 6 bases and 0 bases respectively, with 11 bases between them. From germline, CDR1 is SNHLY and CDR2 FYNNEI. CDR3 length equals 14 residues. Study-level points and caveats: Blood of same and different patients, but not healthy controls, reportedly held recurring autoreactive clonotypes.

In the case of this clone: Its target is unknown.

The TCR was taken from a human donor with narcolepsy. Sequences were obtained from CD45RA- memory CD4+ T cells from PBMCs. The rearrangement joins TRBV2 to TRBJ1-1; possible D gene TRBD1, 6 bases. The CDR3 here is CASRTDSLNTEAFF. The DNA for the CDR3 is TGTGCCAGCAGGACGGACAGCCTGAACACTGAAGCTTTCTTT. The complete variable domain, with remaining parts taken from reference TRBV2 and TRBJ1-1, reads EPEVTQTPSHQVTQMGQEVILRCVPISNHLYFYWYRQILGQKVEFLVSFYNNEISEKSEIFDDQFSVERPDGSNFTLKIRSTKLEDSAMYFCASRTDSLNTEAFFGQGTRLTVV.